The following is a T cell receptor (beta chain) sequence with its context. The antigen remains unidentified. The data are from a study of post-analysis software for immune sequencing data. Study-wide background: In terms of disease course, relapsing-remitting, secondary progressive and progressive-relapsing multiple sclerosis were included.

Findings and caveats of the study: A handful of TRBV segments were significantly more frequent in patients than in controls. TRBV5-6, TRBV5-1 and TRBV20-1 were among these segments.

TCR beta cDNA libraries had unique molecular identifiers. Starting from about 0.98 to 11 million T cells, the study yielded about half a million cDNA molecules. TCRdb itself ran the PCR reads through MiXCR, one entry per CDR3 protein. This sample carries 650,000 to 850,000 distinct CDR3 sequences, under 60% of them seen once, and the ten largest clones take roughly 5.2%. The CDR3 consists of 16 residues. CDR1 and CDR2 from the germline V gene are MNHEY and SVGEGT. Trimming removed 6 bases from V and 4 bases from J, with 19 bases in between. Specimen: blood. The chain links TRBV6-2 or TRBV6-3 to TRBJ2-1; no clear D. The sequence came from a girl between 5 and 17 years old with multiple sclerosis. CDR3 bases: TGTGCCAGCAGCAATCCTCTTGGTGGTATGTACAATGAGCAGTTCTTC. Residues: CASSNPLGGMYNEQFF.